The 19 T cell receptor beta chains below come from one sample, sequenced in a study of cytomegalovirus exposure and HLA in healthy donors. A multiplex PCR was run with 60 Vbeta primers and 13 Jbeta primers. Only in-frame clones appear in the TCRdb table, and some are missing; sequencing was by immunoSEQ multiplex PCR. The table includes tens of thousands of clones, approximately 71% detected once. The sample was PBMCs. These TCRs come from a man aged 50-60 years in good health and CMV-seropositive.

V gene TRBV6-1 combines with J gene TRBJ1-2, with D possibly TRBD1 on 5 matching bases. CDR1 and CDR2 (germline): MNHNS, SASEGT. CDR3 length: 12 amino acids. V lost 4 bases, J lost 8 bases, and 11 bases lay in between. The CDR3: CASSARVGGYTF. Here the CDR3 DNA reads TGTGCCAGCAGTGCCAGGGTTGGAGGCTACACCTTC.

The chain uses TRBV7-3 and TRBJ2-1, with 9 bases fitting TRBD2. Germline V gives CDR1 SGHTA, CDR2 FQGTGA. Trimming cost V 0 bases and J 7 bases; bases outside gene matches: 13. This CDR3 comprises 18 residues. CDR3 in DNA: TGTGCCAGCAGCTTAACGAAGGGTTTGGCTAGCGGGAATAATGAGCAGTTCTTC. This encodes CASSLTKGLASGNNEQFF.

V is TRBV6-7 and J is TRBJ1-1; 11 nucleotides agree with TRBD1. TRBV6-7 is an ORF for which the function is uncertain. The length of the CDR3 is 17 residues. With V trimmed by 0 bases and J by 8 bases, 11 bases remained unmatched. The CDR3 DNA reads TGTGCCAGCAGTTACTCACTTGGGGACAGGGGGTCCAGAGAAGCTTTCTTT. Encoded protein: CASSYSLGDRGSREAFF.

This chain joins TRBV7-2 and TRBJ1-1, with D possibly TRBD1 on 6 matching bases. This CDR3 is built from 13 residues. The V and J ends lost 6 bases and 4 bases respectively, with 12 bases between them. CDR1 and CDR2 from the germline V gene are SGHTA and FQGNSA. CDR3 in amino acids: CASRQGGGTEAFF. CDR3 DNA sequence: TGTGCCAGCAGACAGGGTGGAGGCACTGAAGCTTTCTTT. Full variable domain (rest looked up from reference TRBV7-2 and TRBJ1-1): GAGVSQSPSNKVTEKGKDVELRCDPISGHTALYWYRQSLGQGLEFLIYFQGNSAPDKSGLPSDRFSAERTGGSVSTLTIQRTQQEDSAVYLCASRQGGGTEAFFGQGTRLTVV.

This chain links TRBV4-2 with TRBJ2-7, with 9 bases identical to TRBD1. Germline CDR1 LGHNA, CDR2 YNFKEQ. V shed 5 bases and J 5 bases; nucleotides not matched to a gene: 7. This CDR3 is 14 amino acids long. The CDR3 bases are TGTGCCAGCAGCGCCGGGACAGGGTCCCACGAGCAGTACTTC. Translated, it gives CASSAGTGSHEQYF.

The rearrangement uses TRBV6-1 and TRBJ2-5, with a weak D call TRBD1 (6 bases). The CDR3 is made up of 16 amino acids. CDR1 is MNHNS and CDR2 is SASEGT in the germline V gene. V lost 3 bases and J 7 bases, leaving 21 bases between the germline ends. Here the CDR3 DNA reads TGTGCCAGCAGTGACCCCTTGCAAGGACAGAGAAGGACCCAGTACTTC. Its translation: CASSDPLQGQRRTQYF.

The J gene is TRBJ1-4, the V gene TRBV6-1, with D maybe TRBD1 (5 bases). With 6 bases removed from V and 7 bases from J, the gap between germline ends came to 15 bases. CDR1 is MNHNS and CDR2 is SASEGT in the germline V gene. This CDR3 is 14 amino acids long. The DNA for the CDR3 is TGTGCCAGCAGGACCGGAGGGGCGGGTGAAAAACTGTTTTTT. Protein product: CASRTGGAGEKLFF.

The gene calls are TRBV5-1 and TRBJ1-4, with D maybe TRBD1 (5 bases). Trimming removed 3 bases at V and 5 bases at J, with 14 bases between. The CDR3 length is 15 residues. Germline loops: CDR1 SGHRS, CDR2 YFSETQ. The CDR3 sequence: CASSWGGRRNEKLFF. CDR3 sequence (DNA): TGCGCCAGCAGCTGGGGGGGACGGAGGAATGAAAAACTGTTTTTT.

The genes are TRBV27 and TRBJ1-2; 9 bases line up with TRBD1. The CDR3 sequence is 13 residues long. Germline CDR1 reads MNHEY; CDR2 reads SMNVEV (reference sequence). V lost 5 bases to trimming and J lost 8 bases; unmatched junction nucleotides: 6. In nucleotides, the CDR3 is TGTGCCAGCAGTCCAGACAGGGGGTGGGGCTACACCTTC. Translated, it gives CASSPDRGWGYTF.

This chain links TRBV27 with TRBJ2-1, with TRBD2 matching over 14 bases. The CDR3 spans 16 residues. CDR1 is MNHEY, CDR2 SMNVEV, per germline (reference sequence). With 3 bases clipped from V and 9 bases from J, the junction kept 7 bases outside the gene matches. CDR3 DNA: TGTGCCAGCAGTTTGACTAGCGGGAGGGCCCGGGGTGAGCAGTTCTTC. Residues: CASSLTSGRARGEQFF.

The rearrangement links TRBV18 to TRBJ1-1, with D uncertain. CDR1 and CDR2 from the germline V gene are KGHSH and LQKENI. V gave up 2 bases and J gave up 3 bases, with 10 bases separating them. The CDR3 is made up of 14 amino acids. The CDR3 DNA is TGTGCCAGCTCACCAATTAACGGAGACACTGAAGCTTTCTTT. Its translation: CASSPINGDTEAFF.

This chain links TRBV9 with TRBJ2-1; D perhaps matches TRBD1 (6 bases). There are 14 residues in the CDR3. Germline lookup yields CDR1 SGDLS and CDR2 YYNGEE. Between the trimmed V and J ends, which lost 2 bases and 5 bases, there was a span of 11 bases. For the CDR3, the DNA is TGTGCCAGCAGCGTCCCAGGGGTGGACAATGAGCAGTTCTTC. Translating gives CASSVPGVDNEQFF.

The chain links TRBV2 to TRBJ2-5, with D possibly being TRBD2 (6 bases). This CDR3 has 16 amino acids. The V end lost 3 bases, the J end lost 2 bases, and 16 bases lay between the germline ends. Germline CDR1 and CDR2: SNHLY and FYNNEI. CDR3 nucleotide sequence: TGTGCCAGCAGTGATGGGAGGACCGGGGCACAAGAGACCCAGTACTTC. It codes for CASSDGRTGAQETQYF.

This clone has only a few counts. The CDR3 bases are TGTGCCAGCAGCTTAGCGTCTAGCGGGAGTACCGGGGAGCTGTTTTTT. Translating gives CASSLASSGSTGELFF. V is TRBV11-2 and J is TRBJ2-2; TRBD2 matches 10 bases. V dropped 1 base and J dropped 5; count of bases not matched to a gene: 4. CDR3 length equals 16 residues. Looked up from germline, CDR1 is SGHAT and CDR2 is FQNNGV. The full variable domain, its missing parts supplied by reference TRBV11-2 and TRBJ2-2, is EAGVAQSPRYKIIEKRQSVAFWCNPISGHATLYWYQQILGQGPKLLIQFQNNGVVDDSQLPKDRFSAERLKGVDSTLKIQPAKLEDSAVYLCASSLASSGSTGELFFGEGSRLTVL.

The rearrangement links TRBV7-2 to TRBJ1-5, with 8 bases that match TRBD1. Trimming took 6 bases from V and 0 from J; bases not matched to a gene: 16. This CDR3 comprises 19 residues. Per germline, CDR1 SGHTA and CDR2 FQGNSA. The CDR3 DNA follows: TGTGCCAGCAGTTCCCCAGGGGGCAGGGTTTGGGATAGCAATCAGCCCCAGCATTTT. Its translation: CASSSPGGRVWDSNQPQHF.

This clone turned up a few times. This chain links TRBV12-5 with TRBJ1-1; 9 bases line up with TRBD1. The CDR3 extends over 13 amino acids. Per the germline V gene, CDR1 is LGHNT and CDR2 is FRNRAP. The V segment lost 0 bases and the J segment 10 bases; nucleotides outside the gene matches: 3. CDR3 amino acids: CASGLVQGAGAFF. In DNA, the CDR3 is TGTGCTAGTGGTTTGGTACAGGGGGCCGGAGCTTTCTTT.

This sequence joins TRBV10-3 and TRBJ1-4; 7 nucleotides agree with TRBD1. The germline CDR1 and CDR2 sequences are ENHRY and SYGVKD. The junction had 6 bases not matched to a gene; V was cut back by 3 bases and J by 8 bases. This CDR3 comprises 14 residues. In nucleotides, the CDR3 is TGTGCCATCAGTGAAAACAGGGGCGACGAAAAACTGTTTTTT. Its protein is CAISENRGDEKLFF.

The chain combines TRBV30 with TRBJ1-5; TRBD1 might be the D (6 bases). V was clipped by 0 bases and J by 4 bases, with 10 bases between them. The CDR3 sequence is 14 residues long. CDR1 and CDR2 from the germline V gene are GTSNPN and SVGIG (reference sequence). CDR3 sequence (DNA): TGTGCCTGGAGTGTCCCCAGGGGAAATCAGCCCCAGCATTTT. It codes for CAWSVPRGNQPQHF.

The rearrangement links TRBV6-5 to TRBJ1-2; 7 bases line up with TRBD1. The germline gives CDR1 MNHEY, CDR2 SVGAGI. The length of the CDR3 is 13 residues. The J segment lost 14 bases and the V segment lost 5 bases, leaving 14 bases of the junction unmatched. This CDR3 reads CASSPPLDREETF. CDR3 DNA: TGTGCCAGCAGTCCCCCCCTCGACAGGGAGGAAACCTTC.